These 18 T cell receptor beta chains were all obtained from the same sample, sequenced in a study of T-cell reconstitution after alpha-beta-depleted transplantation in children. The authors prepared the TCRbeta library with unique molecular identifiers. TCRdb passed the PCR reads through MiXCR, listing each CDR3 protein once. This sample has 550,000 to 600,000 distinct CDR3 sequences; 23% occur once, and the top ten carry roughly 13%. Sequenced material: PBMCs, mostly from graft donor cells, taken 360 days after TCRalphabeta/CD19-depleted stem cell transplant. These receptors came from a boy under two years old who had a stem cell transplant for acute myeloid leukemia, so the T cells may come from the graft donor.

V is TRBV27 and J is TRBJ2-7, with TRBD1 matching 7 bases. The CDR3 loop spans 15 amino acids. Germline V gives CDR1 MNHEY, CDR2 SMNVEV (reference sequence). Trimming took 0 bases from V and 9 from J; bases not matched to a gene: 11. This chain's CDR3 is CASSLSGGQARGQYF. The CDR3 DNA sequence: TGTGCCAGCAGTTTATCGGGTGGACAGGCCCGGGGGCAGTACTTC.

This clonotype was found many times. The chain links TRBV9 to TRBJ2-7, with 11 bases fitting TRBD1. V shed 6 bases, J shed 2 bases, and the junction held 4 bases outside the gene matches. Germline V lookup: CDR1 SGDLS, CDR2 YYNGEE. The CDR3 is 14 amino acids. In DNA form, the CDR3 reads TGTGCCAGCAACACGGGACAGGGGGCCTACGAGCAGTACTTC. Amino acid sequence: CASNTGQGAYEQYF.

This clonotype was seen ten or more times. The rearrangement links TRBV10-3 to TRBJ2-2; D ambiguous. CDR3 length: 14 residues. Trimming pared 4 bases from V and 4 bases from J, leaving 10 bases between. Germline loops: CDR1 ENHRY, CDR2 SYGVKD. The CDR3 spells CAISGQALTGELFF. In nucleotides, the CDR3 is TGTGCCATCAGTGGGCAGGCCCTCACCGGGGAGCTGTTTTTT.

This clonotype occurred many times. CDR3 sequence (DNA): TGCAGCGTTGTAGGGGCATCCGGCAGGGCCGCGAACACCGGGGAGCTGTTTTTT. Translating it yields CSVVGASGRAANTGELFF. The chain uses TRBV29-1 and TRBJ2-2; D might be TRBD1 (5 bases). V lost 4 bases, J lost 0 bases, and 21 bases lay in between. CDR3 length: 18 amino acids. Germline V gene lookup returns CDR1 SQVTM and CDR2 ANQGSEA.

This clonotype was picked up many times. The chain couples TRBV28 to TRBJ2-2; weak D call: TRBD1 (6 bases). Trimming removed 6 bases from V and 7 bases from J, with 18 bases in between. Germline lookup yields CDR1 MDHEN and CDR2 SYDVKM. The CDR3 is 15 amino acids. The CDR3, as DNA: TGTGCCAGCAGCAAACAGGGTGGTAGGAACGGGGAGCTGTTTTTT. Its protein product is CASSKQGGRNGELFF.

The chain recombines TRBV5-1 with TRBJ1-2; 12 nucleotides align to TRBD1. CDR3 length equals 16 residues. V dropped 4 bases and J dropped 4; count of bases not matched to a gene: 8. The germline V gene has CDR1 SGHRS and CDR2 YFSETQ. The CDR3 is CASSPAGQGAAYGYTF. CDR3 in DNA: TGCGCCAGCAGCCCAGCGGGACAGGGGGCGGCCTATGGCTACACCTTC.

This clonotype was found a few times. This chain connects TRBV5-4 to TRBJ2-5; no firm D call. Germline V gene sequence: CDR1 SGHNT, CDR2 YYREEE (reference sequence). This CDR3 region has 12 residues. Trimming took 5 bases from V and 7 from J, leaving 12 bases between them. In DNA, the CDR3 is TGTGCCAGCAGGCTTCCCACGGGGACCCAGTACTTC. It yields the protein CASRLPTGTQYF.

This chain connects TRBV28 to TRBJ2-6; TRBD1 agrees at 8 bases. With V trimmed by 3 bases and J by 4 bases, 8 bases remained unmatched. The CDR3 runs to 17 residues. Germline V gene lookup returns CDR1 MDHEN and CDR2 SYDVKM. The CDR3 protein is CASSFGQGSSGANVLTF. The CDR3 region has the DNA TGTGCCAGCAGTTTCGGACAGGGAAGTTCCGGGGCCAACGTCCTGACTTTC.

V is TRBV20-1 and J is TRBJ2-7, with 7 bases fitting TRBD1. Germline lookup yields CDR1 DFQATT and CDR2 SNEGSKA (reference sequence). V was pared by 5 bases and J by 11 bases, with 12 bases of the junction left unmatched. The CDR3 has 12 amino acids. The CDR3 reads CSASQGPEGKYF. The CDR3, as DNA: TGCAGTGCTTCACAGGGGCCCGAAGGGAAGTACTTC.

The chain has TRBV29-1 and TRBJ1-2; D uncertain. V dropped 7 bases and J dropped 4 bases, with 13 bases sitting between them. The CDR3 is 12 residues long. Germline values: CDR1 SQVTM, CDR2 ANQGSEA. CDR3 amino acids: CSATEGTYGYTF. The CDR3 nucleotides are TGCAGCGCTACGGAGGGAACCTATGGCTACACCTTC.

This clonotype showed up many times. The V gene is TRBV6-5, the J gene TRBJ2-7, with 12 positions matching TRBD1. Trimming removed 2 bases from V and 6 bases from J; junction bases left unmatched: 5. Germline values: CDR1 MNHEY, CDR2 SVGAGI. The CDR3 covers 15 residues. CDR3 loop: CASSYTGQGAGEQYF. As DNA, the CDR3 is TGTGCCAGCAGTTACACGGGACAGGGGGCAGGCGAGCAGTACTTC.

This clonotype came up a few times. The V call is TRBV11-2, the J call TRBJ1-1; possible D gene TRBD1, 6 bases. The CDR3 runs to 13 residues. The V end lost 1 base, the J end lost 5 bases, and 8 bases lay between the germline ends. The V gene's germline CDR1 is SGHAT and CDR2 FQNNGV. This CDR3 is CASSLVRGTEAFF. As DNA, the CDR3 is TGTGCCAGCAGCTTAGTAAGGGGGACTGAAGCTTTCTTT.

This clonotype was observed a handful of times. As DNA, the CDR3 is TGTGCCAGCAGCCGGGGGACCTTGAACACTGAAGCTTTCTTT. Residues: CASSRGTLNTEAFF. The genes are TRBV7-2 and TRBJ1-1; weak D call: TRBD1 (5 bases). V lost 5 bases to trimming and J lost 0 bases, with 10 bases between them. Germline V lookup: CDR1 SGHTA, CDR2 FQGNSA. The CDR3 sequence is 14 residues long. The full variable domain, in which reference TRBV7-2 and TRBJ1-1 provide the parts outside the CDR3, is GAGVSQSPSNKVTEKGKDVELRCDPISGHTALYWYRQSLGQGLEFLIYFQGNSAPDKSGLPSDRFSAERTGGSVSTLTIQRTQQEDSAVYLCASSRGTLNTEAFFGQGTRLTVV.

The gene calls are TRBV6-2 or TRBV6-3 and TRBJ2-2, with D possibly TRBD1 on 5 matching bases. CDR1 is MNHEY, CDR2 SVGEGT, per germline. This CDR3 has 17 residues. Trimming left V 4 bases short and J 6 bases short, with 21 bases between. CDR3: CASSSRLRVRHPGELFF. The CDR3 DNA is TGTGCCAGCAGTTCGAGGCTCAGGGTGCGTCACCCCGGGGAGCTGTTTTTT.

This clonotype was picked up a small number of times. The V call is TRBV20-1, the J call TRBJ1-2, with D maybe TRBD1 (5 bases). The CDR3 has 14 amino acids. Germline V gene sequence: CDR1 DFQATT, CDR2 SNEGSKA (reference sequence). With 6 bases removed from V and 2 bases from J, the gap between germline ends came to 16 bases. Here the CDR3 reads CSASGAGPNYGYTF. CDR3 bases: TGCAGTGCAAGTGGCGCAGGGCCCAACTATGGCTACACCTTC.

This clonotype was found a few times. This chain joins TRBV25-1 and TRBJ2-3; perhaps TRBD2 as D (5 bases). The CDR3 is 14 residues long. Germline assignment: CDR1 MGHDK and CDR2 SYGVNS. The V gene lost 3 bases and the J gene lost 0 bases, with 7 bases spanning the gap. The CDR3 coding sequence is TGTGCCAGCAGTGATGAGGGCAGCACAGATACGCAGTATTTT. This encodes CASSDEGSTDTQYF.

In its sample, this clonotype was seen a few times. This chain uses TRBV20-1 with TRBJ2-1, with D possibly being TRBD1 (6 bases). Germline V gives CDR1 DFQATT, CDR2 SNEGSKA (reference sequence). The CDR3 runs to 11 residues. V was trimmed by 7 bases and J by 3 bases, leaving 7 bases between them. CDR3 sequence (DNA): TGCAGTGGGGACATCTACAATGAGCAGTTCTTC. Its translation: CSGDIYNEQFF.

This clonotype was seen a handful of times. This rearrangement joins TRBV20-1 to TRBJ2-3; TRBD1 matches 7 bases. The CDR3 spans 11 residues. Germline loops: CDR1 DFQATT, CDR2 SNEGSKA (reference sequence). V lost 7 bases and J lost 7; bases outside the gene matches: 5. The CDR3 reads CSGQGENTQYF. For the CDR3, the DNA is TGCAGTGGACAGGGAGAGAATACGCAGTATTTT.